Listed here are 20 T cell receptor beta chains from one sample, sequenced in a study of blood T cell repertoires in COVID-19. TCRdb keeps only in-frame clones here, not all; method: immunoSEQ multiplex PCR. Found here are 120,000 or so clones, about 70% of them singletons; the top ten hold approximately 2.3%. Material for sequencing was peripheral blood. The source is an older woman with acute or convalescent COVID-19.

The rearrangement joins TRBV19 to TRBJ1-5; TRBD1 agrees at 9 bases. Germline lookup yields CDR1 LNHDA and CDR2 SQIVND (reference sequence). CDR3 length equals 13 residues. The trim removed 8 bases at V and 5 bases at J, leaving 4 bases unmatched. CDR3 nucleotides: TGTGCCAGTTCGGACAGGGGTTATCAGCCCCAGCATTTT. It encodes CASSDRGYQPQHF.

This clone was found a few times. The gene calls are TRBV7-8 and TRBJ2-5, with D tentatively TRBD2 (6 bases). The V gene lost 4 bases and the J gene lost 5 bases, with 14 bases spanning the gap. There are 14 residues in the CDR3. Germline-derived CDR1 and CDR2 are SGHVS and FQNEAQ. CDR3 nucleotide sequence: TGTGCCAGCAGCTCGAACACCCGGGGGGAGACCCAGTACTTC. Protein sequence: CASSSNTRGETQYF.

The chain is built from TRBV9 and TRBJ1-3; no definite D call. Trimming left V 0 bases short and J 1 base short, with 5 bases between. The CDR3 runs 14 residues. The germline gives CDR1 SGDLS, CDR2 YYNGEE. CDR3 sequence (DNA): TGTGCCAGCAGCGTAGGCAGGTCTGGAAACACCATATATTTT. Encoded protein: CASSVGRSGNTIYF.

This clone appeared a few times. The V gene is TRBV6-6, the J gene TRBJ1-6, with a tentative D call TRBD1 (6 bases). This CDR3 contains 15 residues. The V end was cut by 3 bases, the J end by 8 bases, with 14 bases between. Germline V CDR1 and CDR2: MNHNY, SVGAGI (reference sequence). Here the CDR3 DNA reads TGTGCCAGCAGTTATCTCGGGGGGCCAGATTCACCCCTCCACTTT. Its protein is CASSYLGGPDSPLHF.

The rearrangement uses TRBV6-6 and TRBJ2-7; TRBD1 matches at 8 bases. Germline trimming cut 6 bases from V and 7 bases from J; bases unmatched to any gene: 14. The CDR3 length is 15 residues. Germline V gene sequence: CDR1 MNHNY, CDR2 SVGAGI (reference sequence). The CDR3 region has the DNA TGTGCCAGCAGCCACGGACAGGGACTCGTCGGGGAGCAGTACTTC. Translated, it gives CASSHGQGLVGEQYF.

The CDR3 DNA reads TGTGCCAGCAGCTCCTTAGCAGGACTAGCGGGAGTTCAGTACTTC. This sequence encodes CASSSLAGLAGVQYF. This chain joins TRBV7-9 and TRBJ2-7, with 13 nucleotides matching TRBD2. The CDR3 runs 15 residues. The V and J ends lost 4 bases and 10 bases, in that order; junction bases with no gene match: 10. The germline V gene has CDR1 SEHNR and CDR2 FQNEAQ (reference sequence).

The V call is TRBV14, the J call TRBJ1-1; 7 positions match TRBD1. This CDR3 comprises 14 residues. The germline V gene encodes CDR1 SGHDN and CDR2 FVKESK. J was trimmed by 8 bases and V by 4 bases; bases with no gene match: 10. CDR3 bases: TGTGCCAGCAGCCTACAGGGGCTCGGGGGAGAAGCTTTCTTT. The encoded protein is CASSLQGLGGEAFF.

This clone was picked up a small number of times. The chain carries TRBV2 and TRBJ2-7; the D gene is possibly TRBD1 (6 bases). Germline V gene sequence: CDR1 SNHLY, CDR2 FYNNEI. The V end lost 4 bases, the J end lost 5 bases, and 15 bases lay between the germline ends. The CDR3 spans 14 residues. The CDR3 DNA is TGTGCCAGCAGTGGGGCCAGGGGTATAGACGAGCAGTACTTC. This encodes CASSGARGIDEQYF.

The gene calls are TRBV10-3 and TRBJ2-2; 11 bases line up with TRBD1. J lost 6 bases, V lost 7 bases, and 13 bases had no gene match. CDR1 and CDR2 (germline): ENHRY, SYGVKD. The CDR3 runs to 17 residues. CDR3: CAITPILPGQGAGELFF. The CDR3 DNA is TGTGCCATCACTCCTATTCTCCCGGGACAGGGGGCCGGGGAGCTGTTTTTT.

The CDR3 nucleotides read TGCGCCAGCAGCCTCGATCTCCGGAATTCACCCCTCCACTTT. Translating gives CASSLDLRNSPLHF. The chain combines TRBV4-3 with TRBJ1-6, with unresolved D. The CDR3 is 14 amino acids. In germline, CDR1 is LGHNA, CDR2 YSLEER. Trimming stripped 4 bases from V and 7 bases from J, with 11 bases between.

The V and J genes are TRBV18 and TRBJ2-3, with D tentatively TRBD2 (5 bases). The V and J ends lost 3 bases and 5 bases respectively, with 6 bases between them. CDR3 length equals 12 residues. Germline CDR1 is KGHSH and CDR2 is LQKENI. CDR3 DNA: TGTGCCAGCTCACCCCGGGAAGATACGCAGTATTTT. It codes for CASSPREDTQYF. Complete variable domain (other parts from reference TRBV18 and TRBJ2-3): NAGVMQNPRHLVRRRGQEARLRCSPMKGHSHVYWYRQLPEEGLKFMVYLQKENIIDESGMPKERFSAEFPKEGPSILRIQQVVRGDSAAYFCASSPREDTQYFGPGTRLTVL.

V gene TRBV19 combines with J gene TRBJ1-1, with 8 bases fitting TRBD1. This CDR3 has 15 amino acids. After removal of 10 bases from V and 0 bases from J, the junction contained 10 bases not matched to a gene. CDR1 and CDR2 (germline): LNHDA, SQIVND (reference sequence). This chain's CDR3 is CATNERQGMNTEAFF. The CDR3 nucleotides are TGTGCCACTAATGAGAGACAGGGGATGAACACTGAAGCTTTCTTT.

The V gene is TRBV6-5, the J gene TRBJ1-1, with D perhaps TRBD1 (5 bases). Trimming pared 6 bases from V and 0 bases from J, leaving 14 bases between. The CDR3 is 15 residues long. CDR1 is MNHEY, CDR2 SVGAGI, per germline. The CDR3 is CASRTLTVLNTEAFF. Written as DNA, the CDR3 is TGTGCCAGCAGGACATTGACAGTGCTGAACACTGAAGCTTTCTTT.

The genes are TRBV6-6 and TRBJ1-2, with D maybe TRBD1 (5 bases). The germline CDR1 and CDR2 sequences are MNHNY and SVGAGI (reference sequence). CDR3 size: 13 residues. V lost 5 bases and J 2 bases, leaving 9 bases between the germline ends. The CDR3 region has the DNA TGTGCCAGCAGTAAACAGGAGAACTATGGCTACACCTTC. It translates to CASSKQENYGYTF.

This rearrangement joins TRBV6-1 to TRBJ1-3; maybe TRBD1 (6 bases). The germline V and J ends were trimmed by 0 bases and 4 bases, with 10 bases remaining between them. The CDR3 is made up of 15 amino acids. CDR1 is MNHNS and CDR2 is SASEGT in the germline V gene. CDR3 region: CASSEAGTQGNTIYF. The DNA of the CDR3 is TGTGCCAGCAGTGAAGCCGGGACACAGGGAAACACCATATATTTT.

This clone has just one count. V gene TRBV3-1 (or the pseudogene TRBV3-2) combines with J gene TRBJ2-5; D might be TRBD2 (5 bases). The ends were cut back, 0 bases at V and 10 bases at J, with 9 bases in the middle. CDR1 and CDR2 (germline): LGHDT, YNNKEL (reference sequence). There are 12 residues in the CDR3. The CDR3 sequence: CASSQELGDQYF. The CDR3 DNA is TGTGCCAGCAGCCAAGAACTAGGAGACCAGTACTTC.

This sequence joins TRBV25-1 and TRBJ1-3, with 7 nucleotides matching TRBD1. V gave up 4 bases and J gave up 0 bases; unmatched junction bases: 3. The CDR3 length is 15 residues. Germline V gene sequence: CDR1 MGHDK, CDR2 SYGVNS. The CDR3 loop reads CASSGDRVSGNTIYF. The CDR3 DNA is TGTGCCAGCAGTGGTGACAGGGTCTCTGGAAACACCATATATTTT.

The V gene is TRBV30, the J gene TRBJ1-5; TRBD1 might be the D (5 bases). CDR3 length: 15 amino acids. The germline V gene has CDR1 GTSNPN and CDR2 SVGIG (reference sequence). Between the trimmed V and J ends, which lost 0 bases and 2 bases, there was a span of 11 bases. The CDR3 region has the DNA TGTGCCTGGAGTGTTCCAGGGATGGGCAATCAGCCCCAGCATTTT. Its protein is CAWSVPGMGNQPQHF.

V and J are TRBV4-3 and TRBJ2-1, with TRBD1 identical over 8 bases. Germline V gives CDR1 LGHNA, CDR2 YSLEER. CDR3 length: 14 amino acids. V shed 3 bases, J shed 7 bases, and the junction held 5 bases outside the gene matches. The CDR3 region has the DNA TGCGCCAGCAGCCAGGAGGACAGGGATAATGAGCAGTTCTTC. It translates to CASSQEDRDNEQFF.

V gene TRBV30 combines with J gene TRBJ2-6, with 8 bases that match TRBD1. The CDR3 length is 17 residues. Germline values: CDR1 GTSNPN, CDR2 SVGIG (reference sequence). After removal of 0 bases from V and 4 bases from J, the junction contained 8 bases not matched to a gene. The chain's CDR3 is CAWSVGSGGAGANVLTF. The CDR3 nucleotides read TGTGCCTGGAGTGTAGGGTCAGGGGGCGCCGGGGCCAACGTCCTGACTTTC.